The clone carrying this T cell receptor (beta chain) was seen many times. Its specificity is not known. This entry comes from a study of CD8 T cells in ankylosing spondylitis. Study-level results: Earlier studies detected some motif variants in reactive arthritis synovial fluid and blood.

The germline CDR1 and CDR2 sequences are DFQATT and SNEGSKA (reference sequence). This CDR3 is 14 amino acids long. V shed 1 base, J shed 6 bases, and the junction held 3 bases outside the gene matches. TCRdb fed the 5' RACE reads into MiXCR, producing one record per CDR3 protein. The repertoire has roughly 230,000 distinct CDR3 sequences, more than 9% of them found once; the top ten carry about 3%. This TCR came from a male donor with ankylosing spondylitis or in good health (not recorded which). The specimen was blood, either unsorted or a sorted T cell fraction (not recorded which). This chain links TRBV20-1 with TRBJ2-1; 10 bases fit TRBD2. The CDR3 reads CSARGLAGVNEQFF. The CDR3 DNA follows: TGCAGTGCTAGAGGGCTAGCGGGAGTCAATGAGCAGTTCTTC.